The clone carrying this TCR beta chain appeared once. Its cognate antigen is unknown. These data are taken from a study of vaccination effects on CD4 cells after COVID-19. Per germline, CDR1 MNHEY and CDR2 SVGAGI. V was pared by 0 bases and J by 6 bases, with 14 bases between. The CDR3 covers 16 residues. CD4+ T cells specific for antigen were expanded with viral peptide pools by the ViraFEST assay before sequencing. Isolating CD4+ T cells followed more than 9 days of culture. No vaccinee had earlier SARS-CoV-2 infection, and nucleocapsid antibodies were negative. PBMC cultures contained about 2 million cells per well, about 11 IU/ml IL-2 and around 9.6 ug/ml peptides. General study points: Clones arising from infection and from vaccination showed marked clonal contraction late after vaccination. The study enrolled few convalescent patients and sampled no early post-infection timepoints.

TCRdb's copy holds only in-frame clones and misses some; the assay was immunoSEQ multiplex PCR. Among about 27,000 clones listed, approximately 72% were seen once. The chain has TRBV6-5 and TRBJ1-4; maybe TRBD1 (6 bases). The clonotype comes from a human donor who received a COVID-19 vaccine. The starting material was CD4+ T cells from PBMCs cultured with SARS-CoV-2 spike peptides, obtained before COVID-19 vaccination. This CDR3 reads CASSYSSSGGDEKLFF. The CDR3 nucleotides are TGTGCCAGCAGTTACTCGTCCTCGGGGGGCGATGAAAAACTGTTTTTT.